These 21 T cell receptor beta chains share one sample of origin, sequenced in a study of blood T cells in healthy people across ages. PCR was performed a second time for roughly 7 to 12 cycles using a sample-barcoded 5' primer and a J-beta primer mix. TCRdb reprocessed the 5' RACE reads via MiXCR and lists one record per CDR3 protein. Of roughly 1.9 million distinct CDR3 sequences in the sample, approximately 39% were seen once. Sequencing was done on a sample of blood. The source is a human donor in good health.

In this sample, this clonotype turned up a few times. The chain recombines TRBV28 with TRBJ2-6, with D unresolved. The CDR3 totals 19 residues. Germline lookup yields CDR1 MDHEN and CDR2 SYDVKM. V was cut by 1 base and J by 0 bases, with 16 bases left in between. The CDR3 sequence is CASSLYNTQDPSGANVLTF. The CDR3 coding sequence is TGTGCCAGCAGTTTATATAATACCCAAGACCCCTCTGGGGCCAACGTCCTGACTTTC. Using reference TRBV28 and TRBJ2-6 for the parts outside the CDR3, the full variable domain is DVKVTQSSRYLVKRTGEKVFLECVQDMDHENMFWYRQDPGLGLRLIYFSYDVKMKEKGDIPEGYSVSREKKERFSLILESASTNQTSMYLCASSLYNTQDPSGANVLTFGAGSRLTVL.

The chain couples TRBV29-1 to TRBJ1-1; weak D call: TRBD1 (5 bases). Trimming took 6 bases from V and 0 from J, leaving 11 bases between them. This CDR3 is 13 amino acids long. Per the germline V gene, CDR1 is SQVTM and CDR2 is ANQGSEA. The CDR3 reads CSVHRRLNTEAFF. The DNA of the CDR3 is TGCAGCGTACACAGGCGATTGAACACTGAAGCTTTCTTT.

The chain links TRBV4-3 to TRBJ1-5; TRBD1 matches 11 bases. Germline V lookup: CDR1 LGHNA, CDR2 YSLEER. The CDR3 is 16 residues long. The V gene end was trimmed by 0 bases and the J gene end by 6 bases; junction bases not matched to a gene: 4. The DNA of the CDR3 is TGCGCCAGCAGCCAAGATCTGGGACAGGGGGTTCAGCCCCAGCATTTT. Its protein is CASSQDLGQGVQPQHF.

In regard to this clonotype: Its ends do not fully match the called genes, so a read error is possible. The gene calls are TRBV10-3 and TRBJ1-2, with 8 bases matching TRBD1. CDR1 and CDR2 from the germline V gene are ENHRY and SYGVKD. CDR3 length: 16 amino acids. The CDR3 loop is CAISESKLPTGDGNTF. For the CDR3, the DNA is TGTGCCATCAGTGAGTCTAAGTTGCCGACAGGGGATGGCAACACCTTC.

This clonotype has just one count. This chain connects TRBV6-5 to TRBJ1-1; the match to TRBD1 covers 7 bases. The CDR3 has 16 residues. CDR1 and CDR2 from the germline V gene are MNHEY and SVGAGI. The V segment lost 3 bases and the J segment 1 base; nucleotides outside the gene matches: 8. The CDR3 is CASSYSRGRQNTEAFF. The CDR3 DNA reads TGTGCCAGCAGTTATTCAAGGGGGCGCCAGAACACTGAAGCTTTCTTT.

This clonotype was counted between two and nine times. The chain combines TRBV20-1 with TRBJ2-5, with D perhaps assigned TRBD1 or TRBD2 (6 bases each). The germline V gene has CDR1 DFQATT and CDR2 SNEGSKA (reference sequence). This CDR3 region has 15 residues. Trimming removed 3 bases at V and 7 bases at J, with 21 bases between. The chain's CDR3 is CSARPGGLGGVTQYF. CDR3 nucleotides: TGCAGTGCTAGGCCCGGGGGCCTCGGCGGGGTGACCCAGTACTTC.

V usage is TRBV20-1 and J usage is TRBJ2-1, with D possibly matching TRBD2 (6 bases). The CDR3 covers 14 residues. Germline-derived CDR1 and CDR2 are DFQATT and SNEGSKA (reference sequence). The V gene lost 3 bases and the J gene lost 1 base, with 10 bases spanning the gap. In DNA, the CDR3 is TGCAGTGCTAGGGACGGGGGTTCCTACAATGAGCAGTTCTTC. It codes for CSARDGGSYNEQFF.

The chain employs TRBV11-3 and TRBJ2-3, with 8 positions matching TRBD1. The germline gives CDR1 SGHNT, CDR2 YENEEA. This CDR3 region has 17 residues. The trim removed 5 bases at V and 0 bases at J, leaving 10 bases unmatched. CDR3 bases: TGTGCCAGCAGCACCGGGACAGGCTTTTCTAGCACAGATACGCAGTATTTT. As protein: CASSTGTGFSSTDTQYF.

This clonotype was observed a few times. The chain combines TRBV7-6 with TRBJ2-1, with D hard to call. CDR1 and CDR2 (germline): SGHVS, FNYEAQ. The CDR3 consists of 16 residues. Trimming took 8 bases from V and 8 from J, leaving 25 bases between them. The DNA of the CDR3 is TGTGCCAGCCGATTAACTCCCGGGCCAAAAGGCGATGAGCAGTTCTTC. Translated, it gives CASRLTPGPKGDEQFF.

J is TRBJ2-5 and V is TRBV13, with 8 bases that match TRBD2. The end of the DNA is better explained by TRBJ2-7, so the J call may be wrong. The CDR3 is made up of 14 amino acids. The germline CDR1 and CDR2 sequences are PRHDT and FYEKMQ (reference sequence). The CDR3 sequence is CASSYGGAEYEQYF. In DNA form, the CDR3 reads TGTGCCAGCAGCTACGGGGGGGCGGAATACGAGCAGTACTTC.

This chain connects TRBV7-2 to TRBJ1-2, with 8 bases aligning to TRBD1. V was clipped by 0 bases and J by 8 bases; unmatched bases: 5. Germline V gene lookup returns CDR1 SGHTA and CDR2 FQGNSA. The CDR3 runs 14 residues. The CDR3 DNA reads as TGTGCCAGCAGCTTAGCGGGGACAGGTGCGGGCTACACCTTC. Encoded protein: CASSLAGTGAGYTF.

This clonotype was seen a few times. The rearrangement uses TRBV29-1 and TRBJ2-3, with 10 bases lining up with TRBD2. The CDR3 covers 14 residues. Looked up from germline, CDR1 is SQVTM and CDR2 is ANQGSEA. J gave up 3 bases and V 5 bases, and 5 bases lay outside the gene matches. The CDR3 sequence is CSVYNSGGTDTQYF. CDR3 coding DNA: TGCAGCGTTTACAATAGCGGGGGGACAGATACGCAGTATTTT.

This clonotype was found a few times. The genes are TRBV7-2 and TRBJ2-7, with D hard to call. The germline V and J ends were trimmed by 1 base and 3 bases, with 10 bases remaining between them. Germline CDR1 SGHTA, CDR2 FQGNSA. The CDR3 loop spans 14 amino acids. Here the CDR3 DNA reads TGTGCCAGCAGCTTAGAATTCCTAGGCTACGAGCAGTACTTC. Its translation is CASSLEFLGYEQYF.

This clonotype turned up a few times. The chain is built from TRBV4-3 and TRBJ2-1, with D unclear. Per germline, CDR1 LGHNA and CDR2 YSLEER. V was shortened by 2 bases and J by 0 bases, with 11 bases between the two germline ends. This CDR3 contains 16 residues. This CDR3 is CASSQLGLSSYNEQFF. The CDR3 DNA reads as TGCGCCAGCAGCCAACTAGGGTTAAGCTCCTACAATGAGCAGTTCTTC.

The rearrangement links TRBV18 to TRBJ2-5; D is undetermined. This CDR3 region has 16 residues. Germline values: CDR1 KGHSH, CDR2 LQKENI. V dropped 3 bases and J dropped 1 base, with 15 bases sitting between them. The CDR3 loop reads CASSPTRKISQETQYF. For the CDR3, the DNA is TGTGCCAGCTCACCGACCAGAAAAATATCCCAAGAGACCCAGTACTTC.

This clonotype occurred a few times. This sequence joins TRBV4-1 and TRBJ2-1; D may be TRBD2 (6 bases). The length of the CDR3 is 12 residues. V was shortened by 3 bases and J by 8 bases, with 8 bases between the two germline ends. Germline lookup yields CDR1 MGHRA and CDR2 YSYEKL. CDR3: CASSHPSDEQFF. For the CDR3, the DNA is TGCGCCAGCAGCCATCCTAGCGATGAGCAGTTCTTC.

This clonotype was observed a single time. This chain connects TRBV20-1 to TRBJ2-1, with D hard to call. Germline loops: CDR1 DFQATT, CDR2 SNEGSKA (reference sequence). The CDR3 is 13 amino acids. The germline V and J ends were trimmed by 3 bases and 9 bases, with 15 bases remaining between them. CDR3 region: CSARMTPTSEQFF. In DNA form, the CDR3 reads TGCAGTGCTAGGATGACCCCCACCAGTGAGCAGTTCTTC.

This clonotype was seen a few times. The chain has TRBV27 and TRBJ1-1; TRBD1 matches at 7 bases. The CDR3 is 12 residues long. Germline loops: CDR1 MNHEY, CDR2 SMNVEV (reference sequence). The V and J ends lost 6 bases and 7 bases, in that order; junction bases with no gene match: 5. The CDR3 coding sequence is TGTGCCAGCAGATCAGACAGGGTTGAAGCTTTCTTT. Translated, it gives CASRSDRVEAFF.

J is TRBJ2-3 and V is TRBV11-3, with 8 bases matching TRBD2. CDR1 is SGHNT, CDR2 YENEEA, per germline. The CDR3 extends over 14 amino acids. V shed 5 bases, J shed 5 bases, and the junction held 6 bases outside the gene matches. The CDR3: CASSPPAGGDTQYF. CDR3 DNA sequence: TGTGCCAGCAGCCCGCCGGCGGGGGGAGATACGCAGTATTTT.

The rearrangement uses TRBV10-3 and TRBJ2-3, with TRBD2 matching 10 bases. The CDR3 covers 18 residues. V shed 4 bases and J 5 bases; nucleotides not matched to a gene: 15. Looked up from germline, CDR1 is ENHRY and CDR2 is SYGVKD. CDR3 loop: CAISGVFERGGLGDTQYF. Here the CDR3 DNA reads TGTGCCATCAGTGGGGTTTTCGAGCGGGGGGGCCTTGGAGATACGCAGTATTTT.

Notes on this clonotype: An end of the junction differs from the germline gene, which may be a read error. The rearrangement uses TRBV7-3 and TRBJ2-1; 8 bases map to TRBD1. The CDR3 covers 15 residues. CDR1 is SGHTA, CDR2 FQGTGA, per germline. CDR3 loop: CAGSLGQGPYNEQFF. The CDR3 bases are TGTGCCGGCAGCTTAGGACAGGGACCCTACAATGAGCAGTTCTTC.